This T cell receptor (beta chain) was captured by sequencing in a study of T-cell memory formation after mild COVID-19. This clonotype was detected many times. The CDR3 is 13 residues long. Germline CDR1 SGHTA, CDR2 FQGNSA. V lost 5 bases to trimming and J lost 4 bases, with 11 bases between them. One entry per CDR3 protein, called by TCRdb with MiXCR from the 5' RACE reads. The sample contains 300,000 or so distinct CDR3 sequences, more than 15% of which appear only once. Sequenced material: PBMCs or a T cell subset sorted from them (not recorded which). The receptor comes from a man between 18 and 35 years old who had mild COVID-19 (a few samples of this study predate the infection). Cell type and time point are not known. The chain links TRBV7-2 to TRBJ1-2, with D uncertain. The CDR3 protein is CASSPYTLYGYTF. The DNA for the CDR3 is TGTGCCAGCAGCCCGTACACTCTCTATGGCTACACCTTC.